The 10 T cell receptor beta chains below come from one sample, sequenced in a study of human T cells and chemical hapten exposure. Indicated time point: healthy volunteer bleed at 6 weeks. Blood, whole and unfractionated, served as the source for total RNA extraction. One entry per CDR3 protein, called by TCRdb with MiXCR from the RACE reads. This sample has fewer than 100,000 distinct CDR3 sequences, with approximately 8.1% found just once. The sample comprised whole blood. Receptor source: a female donor in good health. Some clones in this sample may be carry-over from other donors' samples.

This clonotype was seen ten or more times. One junction end does not reproduce the germline sequence, and a read error may be involved. The chain links TRBV18 to TRBJ2-4; D unclear. Germline V lookup: CDR1 KGHSH, CDR2 LQKENI. This CDR3 has 14 amino acids. The CDR3 DNA sequence: TGTGCCAGCTCCCCACAGAGTGGCGAAAACATTCAGTACTTC. Translating it yields CASSPQSGENIQYF.

This clonotype appeared a few times. This rearrangement joins TRBV5-1 to TRBJ2-7, with D uncertain. Germline values: CDR1 SGHRS, CDR2 YFSETQ. Trimming took 2 bases from V and 6 from J, leaving 18 bases between them. The CDR3 covers 15 residues. CDR3 DNA sequence: TGCGCCAGCAGCTTCCTAATGGTCGGGTCGGGCGAGCAGTACTTC. Encoded protein: CASSFLMVGSGEQYF.

This clonotype was counted between two and nine times. V and J are TRBV25-1 and TRBJ1-5, with D possibly matching TRBD1 (6 bases). The CDR3 covers 20 residues. Between the trimmed V and J ends, which lost 1 base and 2 bases, there was a span of 24 bases. From germline, CDR1 is MGHDK and CDR2 SYGVNS. CDR3 sequence (DNA): TGTGCCAGCAGTGAATTTTGCGGGGTTTCGAACAGGGAGGGCAATCAGCCCCAGCATTTT. Its translation is CASSEFCGVSNREGNQPQHF. Using reference TRBV25-1 and TRBJ1-5 for the parts outside the CDR3, the full variable domain is EADIYQTPRYLVIGTGKKITLECSQTMGHDKMYWYQQDPGMELHLIHYSYGVNSTEKGDLSSESTVSRIRTEHFPLTLESARPSHTSQYLCASSEFCGVSNREGNQPQHFGDGTRLSIL.

This clonotype was seen at least ten times. The chain couples TRBV27 to TRBJ2-7; TRBD1 might be the D (6 bases). V was shortened by 6 bases and J by 0 bases, with 18 bases between the two germline ends. Germline V gene data show CDR1 as MNHEY and CDR2 as SMNVEV (reference sequence). The CDR3 is 16 residues long. CDR3 DNA sequence: TGTGCCAGCAGCCTTACCGGGACACATAGCTCCTACGAGCAGTACTTC. The encoded protein is CASSLTGTHSSYEQYF.

This clonotype was observed many times. V is TRBV5-4 and J is TRBJ2-1, with a weak D call TRBD2 (5 bases). The CDR3 length is 15 residues. Looked up from germline, CDR1 is SGHNT and CDR2 is YYREEE (reference sequence). V lost 6 bases and J 11 bases, leaving 24 bases between the germline ends. The CDR3 DNA follows: TGTGCCAGCACCTCCTCTCAAGAGGGAACAATGAAGCAGTTCTTC. Its translation: CASTSSQEGTMKQFF.

This clonotype was seen ten or more times. The J gene is TRBJ1-1, the V gene TRBV10-3; no clear D gene. The CDR3 runs 13 residues. CDR1 and CDR2 (germline): ENHRY, SYGVKD. Trimming removed 2 bases from V and 4 bases from J, with 8 bases in between. CDR3 in amino acids: CAISEGFSTEAFF. CDR3 coding DNA: TGTGCCATCAGTGAGGGGTTCTCCACTGAAGCTTTCTTT.

This clonotype was found many times. V gene TRBV2 combines with J gene TRBJ2-1; TRBD2 agrees at 10 bases. The CDR3 extends over 14 amino acids. Trimming at V came to 5 bases and at J to 7 bases, leaving 5 bases not matched to a gene. Per the germline V gene, CDR1 is SNHLY and CDR2 is FYNNEI. CDR3 nucleotide sequence: TGTGCCAGCAGTTCTAGCGGGGGCCGGAATGAGCAGTTCTTC. As protein: CASSSSGGRNEQFF.

V is TRBV9 and J is TRBJ2-3; TRBD2 matches at 8 bases. The CDR3 runs to 16 residues. Germline V gives CDR1 SGDLS, CDR2 YYNGEE. After removal of 0 bases from V and 2 bases from J, the junction contained 5 bases not matched to a gene. The CDR3 is CASSVALSGNTDTQYF. In nucleotides, the CDR3 is TGTGCCAGCAGCGTAGCTCTTAGCGGGAACACAGATACGCAGTATTTT.

This clonotype was detected only a few times. This sequence joins TRBV6-2 or TRBV6-3 and TRBJ2-2, with 7 bases fitting TRBD2. Trimming removed 0 bases from V and 3 bases from J; junction bases left unmatched: 4. CDR3 length: 16 amino acids. Germline CDR1 and CDR2: MNHEY and SVGEGT. The CDR3 protein is CASSYSPGRDTGELFF. The CDR3 DNA reads TGTGCCAGCAGTTACTCGCCAGGGAGGGACACCGGGGAGCTGTTTTTT.

There are many counts of this clonotype. The chain links TRBV11-3 to TRBJ2-1; a possible D gene is TRBD1 (6 bases). This CDR3 is built from 18 residues. The V end lost 5 bases, the J end lost 0 bases, and 20 bases lay between the germline ends. Germline V CDR1 and CDR2: SGHNT, YENEEA. The chain's CDR3 is CASSRFAGQRSSYNEQFF. CDR3 bases: TGTGCCAGCAGCCGTTTTGCCGGACAGAGGAGCTCCTACAATGAGCAGTTCTTC.